This record covers a single T cell receptor (beta chain). This specimen comes from a study of blood T cell repertoires in COVID-19. Study context: Both acute and convalescent COVID-19 samples were obtained from the United States, Italy and Spain. Sample material is recorded as cDNA or gDNA derived from T cells, B-cell-depleted T cells, or PBMCs.

Authors' data handling: Amplification from reference gene primers served as the basis for estimated nucleated cell counts. Only in-frame clones appear in the TCRdb table, and some are missing; sequencing was by immunoSEQ multiplex PCR. V, J and clone size are those of that table, while D and trimming were read from the DNA. Seen here are about 160,000 clones, 89% observed once, and the top ten hold around 2.9%. This TCR was recovered from a man in his sixties with acute or convalescent COVID-19. Sequencing was performed on peripheral blood.

Written as DNA, the CDR3 is TGTGCCAGCAGAACGACTAGCGGGGACCCCTACGAGCAGTACTTC. Translated, it gives CASRTTSGDPYEQYF. The chain employs TRBV6-5 and TRBJ2-7, with 11 positions matching TRBD2. Germline V gene lookup returns CDR1 MNHEY and CDR2 SVGAGI. The CDR3 has 15 amino acids. V was pared by 6 bases and J by 2 bases, with 6 bases of the junction left unmatched.